This entry lists 10 T cell receptor beta chains sequenced from one sample in a study of T-cell memory formation after mild COVID-19. TCRdb reprocessed the 5' RACE reads via MiXCR and lists one record per CDR3 protein. The sample includes roughly 190,000 distinct CDR3 sequences, roughly 18% of them seen just once. Sequencing was carried out using PBMCs or a T cell subset sorted from them (not recorded which). The receptors were gathered from an adult woman who had mild COVID-19 (a few samples of this study predate the infection). Cell type and time point are not known.

The rearrangement links TRBV27 to TRBJ2-6, with D hard to call. The CDR3 runs 14 residues. V lost 5 bases, J lost 2 bases, and 7 bases lay in between. Germline CDR1 reads MNHEY; CDR2 reads SMNVEV (reference sequence). The CDR3 DNA is TGTGCCAGCAGTGCTTCCACTGGGGCCAACGTCCTGACTTTC. Translated, it gives CASSASTGANVLTF.

This rearrangement joins TRBV7-9 to TRBJ1-3; D is undetermined. CDR3 size: 14 residues. Germline V CDR1 and CDR2: SEHNR, FQNEAQ (reference sequence). V lost 0 bases to trimming and J lost 2 bases, with 5 bases between them. The CDR3: CASSLAQTGNTIYF. The CDR3 DNA reads TGTGCCAGCAGCTTAGCTCAGACTGGAAACACCATATATTTT.

The chain uses TRBV7-2 and TRBJ2-1, with D unresolved. Germline V gene sequence: CDR1 SGHTA, CDR2 FQGNSA. The CDR3 is 11 residues long. The V and J ends lost 2 bases and 9 bases respectively, with 5 bases between them. The CDR3 DNA follows: TGTGCCAGCAGCTTAAGATCTGAGCAGTTCTTC. It yields the protein CASSLRSEQFF.

This sequence joins TRBV5-1 and TRBJ1-2, with D possibly TRBD1 on 6 matching bases. Trimming took off 2 bases at V and 3 bases at J, with 17 bases between the two ends. This CDR3 comprises 16 residues. The germline V gene has CDR1 SGHRS and CDR2 YFSETQ. CDR3 sequence: CASSFSKDSWDYGYTF. CDR3 nucleotides: TGCGCCAGCAGCTTCAGCAAGGACAGTTGGGACTATGGCTACACCTTC. The full variable domain, completed using reference TRBV5-1 and TRBJ1-2, is KAGVTQTPRYLIKTRGQQVTLSCSPISGHRSVSWYQQTPGQGLQFLFEYFSETQRNKGNFPGRFSGRQFSNSRSEMNVSTLELGDSALYLCASSFSKDSWDYGYTFGSGTRLTVV.

This clonotype appeared once. The rearrangement links TRBV12-3 or TRBV12-4 to TRBJ2-1; weak D call: TRBD2 (5 bases). The CDR3 has 16 amino acids. Trimming took off 5 bases at V and 8 bases at J, with 22 bases between the two ends. This CDR3 reads CASSLRTRRSGYEQFF. Here the CDR3 DNA reads TGTGCCAGCAGTCTACGGACTCGGAGGTCTGGGTATGAGCAGTTCTTC.

This clonotype was found a few times. The chain is built from TRBV20-1 and TRBJ1-2, with TRBD1 as a possible D gene (5 bases). This CDR3 has 13 amino acids. The germline V gene encodes CDR1 DFQATT and CDR2 SNEGSKA (reference sequence). The V and J ends lost 7 bases and 3 bases respectively, with 15 bases between them. The CDR3 is CSVSVGTYYGYTF. In DNA, the CDR3 is TGCAGTGTCTCAGTTGGGACGTACTATGGCTACACCTTC.

This clonotype was found a few times. The CDR3 sequence is CASSSTGQGRNGYTF. CDR3 bases: TGTGCCAGCAGTTCCACGGGACAGGGGCGGAATGGCTACACCTTC. This rearrangement joins TRBV12-3 or TRBV12-4 to TRBJ1-2; 10 nucleotides align to TRBD1. Trimming removed 4 bases from V and 6 bases from J; junction bases left unmatched: 8. This CDR3 region has 15 residues.

This chain joins TRBV18 and TRBJ2-2; no firm D call. Germline CDR1 reads KGHSH; CDR2 reads LQKENI. This CDR3 spans 12 amino acids. The V end lost 0 bases, the J end lost 9 bases, and 5 bases lay between the germline ends. The CDR3 loop reads CASSPPGRELFF. DNA for the CDR3: TGTGCCAGCTCACCACCGGGCAGGGAGCTGTTTTTT.

The V and J genes are TRBV3-1 and TRBJ2-2; 7 bases match TRBD2. J lost 0 bases, V lost 4 bases, and 5 bases had no gene match. The CDR3 is made up of 16 amino acids. Germline CDR1 is LGHDT and CDR2 is YNNKEL (reference sequence). CDR3 protein: CASSRRLAANTGELFF. DNA of the CDR3: TGTGCCAGCAGCCGCAGACTAGCAGCGAACACCGGGGAGCTGTTTTTT. The full variable domain, rest sourced from reference TRBV3-1 and TRBJ2-2, is DTAVSQTPKYLVTQMGNDKSIKCEQNLGHDTMYWYKQDSKKFLKIMFSYNNKELIINETVPNRFSPKSPDKAHLNLHINSLELGDSAVYFCASSRRLAANTGELFFGEGSRLTVL.

This clonotype came up a few times. This rearrangement joins TRBV6-1 to TRBJ2-7; 9 bases line up with TRBD1. CDR3 size: 13 residues. The germline V gene has CDR1 MNHNS and CDR2 SASEGT. CDR3 bases: TGTGCACTCACCCGACAGGGGGCCTACGAGCAGTACTTC. Translation gives CALTRQGAYEQYF.